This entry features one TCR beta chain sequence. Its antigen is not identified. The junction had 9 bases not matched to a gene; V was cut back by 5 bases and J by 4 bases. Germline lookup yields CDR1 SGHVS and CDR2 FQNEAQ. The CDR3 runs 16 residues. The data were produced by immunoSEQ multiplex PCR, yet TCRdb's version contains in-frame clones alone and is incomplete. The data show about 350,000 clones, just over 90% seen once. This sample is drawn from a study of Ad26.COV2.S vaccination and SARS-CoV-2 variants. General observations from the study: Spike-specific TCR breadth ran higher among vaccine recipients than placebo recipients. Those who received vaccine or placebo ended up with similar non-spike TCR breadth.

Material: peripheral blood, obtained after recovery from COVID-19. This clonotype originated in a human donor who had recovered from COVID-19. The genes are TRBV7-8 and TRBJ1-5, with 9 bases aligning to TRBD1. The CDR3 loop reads CASSAGQGPKNQPQHF. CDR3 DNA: TGTGCCAGCAGCGCCGGACAGGGGCCCAAAAATCAGCCCCAGCATTTT.